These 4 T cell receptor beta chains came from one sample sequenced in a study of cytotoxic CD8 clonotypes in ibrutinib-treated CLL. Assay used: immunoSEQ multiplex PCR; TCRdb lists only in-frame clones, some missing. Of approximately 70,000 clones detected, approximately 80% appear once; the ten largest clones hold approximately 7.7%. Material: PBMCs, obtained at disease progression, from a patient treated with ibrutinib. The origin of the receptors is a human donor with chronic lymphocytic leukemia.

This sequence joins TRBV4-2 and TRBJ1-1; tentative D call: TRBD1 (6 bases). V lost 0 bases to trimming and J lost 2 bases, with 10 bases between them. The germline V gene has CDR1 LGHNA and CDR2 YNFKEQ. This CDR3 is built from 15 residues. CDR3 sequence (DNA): TGTGCCAGCAGCCAAGATTTTGGGGGCAACACTGAAGCTTTCTTT. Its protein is CASSQDFGGNTEAFF.

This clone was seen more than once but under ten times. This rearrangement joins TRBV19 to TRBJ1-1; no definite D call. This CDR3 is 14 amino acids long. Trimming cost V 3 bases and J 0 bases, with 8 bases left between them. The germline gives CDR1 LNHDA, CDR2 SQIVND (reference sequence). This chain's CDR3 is CASSIYAMNTEAFF. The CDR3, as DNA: TGTGCCAGTAGTATTTACGCCATGAACACTGAAGCTTTCTTT.

The CDR3 sequence is CSVGWADTQYF. The CDR3 bases are TGCAGCGTCGGGTGGGCAGATACGCAGTATTTT. This chain uses TRBV29-1 with TRBJ2-3; D remains unclear. Germline loops: CDR1 SQVTM, CDR2 ANQGSEA. CDR3 length: 11 amino acids. The V and J ends lost 6 bases and 4 bases respectively, with 8 bases between them.

CDR3 loop: CASSQDTTGVDTQYF. As DNA, the CDR3 is TGTGCCAGCAGCCAAGATACGACAGGAGTAGATACGCAGTATTTT. The chain has TRBV4-2 and TRBJ2-3; the D gene is possibly TRBD1 (6 bases). V lost 0 bases to trimming and J lost 5 bases, with 12 bases between them. The CDR3 is 15 residues long. Germline loops: CDR1 LGHNA, CDR2 YNFKEQ.